Listed below are T cell receptor beta chains from one sample, sequenced in a study of blood T cells in healthy people across ages. MiXCR, run by TCRdb on the 5' RACE reads, gives a single entry per CDR3 protein. The sample gives 890,000 or so distinct CDR3 sequences, about 59% of which show up once; 28% is in the top ten. Sequenced sample: blood. These receptors were collected from a young man in good health. Both conserved end residues are part of each CDR3. Fields, in order: V gene, CDR3 length, D gene, CDR3 protein. A D gene is named only where the DNA matches it firmly.

V: TRBV12-3/TRBV12-4; length: 15; D: .; CDR3: CASKGDPYSNQPQHF
V: TRBV6-2/TRBV6-3; length: 15; D: .; CDR3: CASSYRQPLDYGYTF
V: TRBV29-1; length: 16; D: TRBD1; CDR3: CSVDWTGARGTDTQYF
V: TRBV11-1; length: 14; D: TRBD1; CDR3: CASTQGARNYGYTF
V: TRBV27; length: 14; D: TRBD2; CDR3: CASSSVAGDYEQYF
V: TRBV20-1; length: 16; D: TRBD1; CDR3: CSARHNQDRGNYEQYF
V: TRBV27; length: 14; D: TRBD2; CDR3: CASSLVPSGYEQYF
V: TRBV28; length: 16; D: .; CDR3: CASRTPHGGDWDIQYF
V: TRBV12-3/TRBV12-4; length: 17; D: TRBD2; CDR3: CASSSPGLAGAQETQYF
V: TRBV12-3/TRBV12-4; length: 15; D: .; CDR3: CASSTPGGGGEKLFF
V: TRBV4-2; length: 16; D: .; CDR3: CASSQGVLANSDTQYF
V: TRBV2; length: 15; D: .; CDR3: CASSDPPRGRDGYTF
V: TRBV25-1; length: 17; D: .; CDR3: CASSEVGRASGANVLTF
V: TRBV7-2; length: 14; D: TRBD2; CDR3: CASSRRLASDTQYF
V: TRBV20-1; length: 14; D: .; CDR3: CSAMGLDSTDTQYF
V: TRBV20-1; length: 15; D: TRBD2; CDR3: CSASLGTSVIYEQFF
V: TRBV7-9; length: 18; D: TRBD1; CDR3: CASSPGQGSASYNSPLHF
V: TRBV10-3; length: 13; D: .; CDR3: CATTDSTSYEQYF
V: TRBV13; length: 16; D: .; CDR3: CASSLGPTGTNYGYTF
V: TRBV7-3; length: 16; D: TRBD1; CDR3: CASSPTTGLGDNEQFF
V: TRBV4-3; length: 18; D: TRBD1; CDR3: CASSQDLDRARAKNIQYF
V: TRBV7-2; length: 14; D: TRBD1; CDR3: CASSQGQGAVGYTF
V: TRBV6-1; length: 16; D: TRBD1; CDR3: CASSRGRTGHSYEQYF
V: TRBV7-2; length: 15; D: .; CDR3: CASSPDRWERYGYTF
V: TRBV9; length: 15; D: .; CDR3: CASSASGGGEETQYF
V: TRBV3-1; length: 15; D: TRBD1; CDR3: CASSRPSRTGDGYTF
V: TRBV28; length: 14; D: .; CDR3: CASSVTAAYTEAFF
V: TRBV4-2; length: 12; D: .; CDR3: CASSQASREQYF